Below, 17 T cell receptor beta chains from the same sample are listed, as sequenced in a study of blood T cell repertoires in COVID-19. Repertoires were generated with immunoSEQ multiplex PCR, while TCRdb's copy carries only in-frame clones and drops some. The table shows around 300,000 clones, with around 87% occurring only once. Sequencing was carried out using peripheral blood. The source of these receptors is a woman aged 40-49 years with COVID-19, enrolled during active disease.

The chain carries TRBV27 and TRBJ2-1; 8 bases map to TRBD1. The CDR3 extends over 14 amino acids. Germline CDR1 is MNHEY and CDR2 is SMNVEV (reference sequence). Unmatched junction bases numbered 9, after V lost 5 bases and J lost 9 bases. The CDR3 DNA reads as TGTGCCAGCAGTGCCCCTGGACAGGGTCCTGAGCAGTTCTTC. It encodes CASSAPGQGPEQFF.

J is TRBJ1-1 and V is TRBV12-3 or TRBV12-4; D is possibly TRBD1 (5 bases). V was pared by 5 bases and J by 9 bases, with 13 bases between. This CDR3 is 12 amino acids long. CDR3 DNA sequence: TGTGCCAGCAGTATGACAGCCCGAAAAGCTTTCTTT. This codes for CASSMTARKAFF.

V is TRBV12-3 or TRBV12-4 and J is TRBJ2-3; 9 bases agree with TRBD2. V was clipped by 11 bases and J by 7 bases; unmatched bases: 7. This CDR3 is built from 12 residues. The chain's CDR3 is CAAGRGGNTQYF. The DNA of the CDR3 is TGTGCCGCGGGGCGGGGGGGAAATACGCAGTATTTT.

The chain is built from TRBV4-2 and TRBJ1-4; D ambiguous. The germline gives CDR1 LGHNA, CDR2 YNFKEQ. Trimming stripped 3 bases from V and 3 bases from J, with 20 bases between. The CDR3 length is 18 residues. The CDR3 DNA is TGTGCCAGCAGCCAGGCCCTCGAGGGCGCTAGAGCTAATGAAAAACTGTTTTTT. Its protein is CASSQALEGARANEKLFF.

This chain links TRBV11-2 with TRBJ2-5; D is unclear. V gave up 6 bases and J gave up 3 bases, with 20 bases separating them. The length of the CDR3 is 16 residues. Germline values: CDR1 SGHAT, CDR2 FQNNGV. CDR3 DNA: TGTGCCAGCAGTCGCTACCTAGAGAACGTCGAAGAGACCCAGTACTTC. Translation: CASSRYLENVEETQYF.

This chain connects TRBV27 to TRBJ1-2; 12 bases match TRBD1. The trim removed 4 bases at V and 6 bases at J, leaving 0 bases unmatched. The V gene's germline CDR1 is MNHEY and CDR2 SMNVEV (reference sequence). This CDR3 has 13 amino acids. The CDR3 DNA sequence: TGTGCCAGCAGTTGGGACAGGGGGCATGGCTACACCTTC. This codes for CASSWDRGHGYTF.

This clone was detected once. V and J are TRBV19 and TRBJ2-2; TRBD2 might be the D (6 bases). CDR3 size: 15 residues. V was clipped by 4 bases and J by 5 bases, with 14 bases between them. Germline V CDR1 and CDR2: LNHDA, SQIVND (reference sequence). CDR3 region: CASSTYPAGTGELFF. As DNA, the CDR3 is TGTGCCAGTAGTACCTACCCGGCGGGGACCGGGGAGCTGTTTTTT.

J is TRBJ1-1 and V is TRBV28, with 10 bases matching TRBD1. In germline, CDR1 is MDHEN, CDR2 SYDVKM. The CDR3 covers 17 residues. With 6 bases clipped from V and 5 bases from J, the junction kept 15 bases outside the gene matches. CDR3 in amino acids: CASSTRRDRGWETEAFF. Here the CDR3 DNA reads TGTGCCAGCAGCACTCGACGGGACAGGGGATGGGAAACTGAAGCTTTCTTT.

Details on this clone: One junction end disagrees with the germline gene, perhaps due to a read error. J is TRBJ1-3 and V is TRBV3-1 (or the pseudogene TRBV3-2); 10 nucleotides match TRBD1. The CDR3 is 14 amino acids. Germline lookup yields CDR1 LGHDT and CDR2 YNNKEL (reference sequence). The CDR3 reads CASSQDLTGQGPVF. In nucleotides, the CDR3 is TGTGCCAGCAGCCAAGATCTTACGGGACAGGGGCCTGTTTTT.

V and J are TRBV12-3 or TRBV12-4 and TRBJ2-3; D gene ambiguous. Trimming cost V 4 bases and J 8 bases, with 7 bases left between them. The CDR3 is 11 residues long. This chain's CDR3 is CASSSGPTQYF. In DNA form, the CDR3 reads TGTGCCAGCAGTTCTGGGCCTACGCAGTATTTT.

The J gene is TRBJ1-5, the V gene TRBV4-1, with unresolved D. Per the germline V gene, CDR1 is MGHRA and CDR2 is YSYEKL. The V end lost 0 bases, the J end lost 5 bases, and 8 bases lay between the germline ends. The CDR3 has 14 amino acids. The DNA of the CDR3 is TGCGCCAGCAGCCAAGAAGTCTCGGATCAGCCCCAGCATTTT. Its translation is CASSQEVSDQPQHF.

J is TRBJ1-4 and V is TRBV4-2; possibly TRBD1 for D (5 bases). The V gene's germline CDR1 is LGHNA and CDR2 YNFKEQ. This CDR3 spans 15 amino acids. V was trimmed by 4 bases and J by 5 bases, leaving 14 bases between them. The CDR3 is CASSPGGTVNEKLFF. The CDR3 DNA reads as TGTGCCAGCAGCCCGGGGGGGACGGTGAATGAAAAACTGTTTTTT.

The chain links TRBV13 to TRBJ1-6, with 7 positions matching TRBD1. CDR1 and CDR2 (germline): PRHDT, FYEKMQ (reference sequence). This CDR3 is built from 14 residues. The trim removed 6 bases at V and 10 bases at J, leaving 9 bases unmatched. CDR3 sequence reads: CASRRNRGSSPLHF. DNA of the CDR3: TGTGCCAGCAGACGAAACAGGGGTAGCTCACCCCTCCACTTT.

The rearrangement joins TRBV18 to TRBJ1-4; 7 bases line up with TRBD1. Unmatched junction bases numbered 5, after V lost 1 base and J lost 6 bases. The CDR3 is 15 amino acids. Germline assignment: CDR1 KGHSH and CDR2 LQKENI. This CDR3 reads CASSPQRTGDEKLFF. CDR3 DNA sequence: TGTGCCAGCTCACCACAACGGACAGGTGATGAAAAACTGTTTTTT.

V and J are TRBV18 and TRBJ2-3; 9 bases map to TRBD2. Germline assignment: CDR1 KGHSH and CDR2 LQKENI. V lost 4 bases, J lost 0 bases, and 8 bases stayed unmatched. The CDR3 totals 17 residues. The CDR3 sequence is CASSRLAGDPSTDTQYF. The CDR3 DNA sequence: TGTGCCAGCTCACGTTTAGCGGGGGATCCTAGCACAGATACGCAGTATTTT.

The DNA for the CDR3 is TGTGCCAGTAGTACAAACAGGGAGCAGCCCCAGCATTTT. Amino acid sequence: CASSTNREQPQHF. The V gene is TRBV19, the J gene TRBJ1-5; TRBD1 might be the D (6 bases). The V end was cut by 4 bases, the J end by 7 bases, with 11 bases between. In germline, CDR1 is LNHDA, CDR2 SQIVND (reference sequence). The CDR3 is 13 residues long.

This chain links TRBV19 with TRBJ1-1, with a tentative D call TRBD1 (5 bases). The germline V and J ends were trimmed by 4 bases and 0 bases, with 12 bases remaining between them. Germline V gene sequence: CDR1 LNHDA, CDR2 SQIVND (reference sequence). The CDR3 consists of 15 residues. CDR3 sequence: CASSTQTGLNTEAFF. The CDR3 DNA follows: TGTGCCAGTAGTACACAAACAGGTTTGAACACTGAAGCTTTCTTT.